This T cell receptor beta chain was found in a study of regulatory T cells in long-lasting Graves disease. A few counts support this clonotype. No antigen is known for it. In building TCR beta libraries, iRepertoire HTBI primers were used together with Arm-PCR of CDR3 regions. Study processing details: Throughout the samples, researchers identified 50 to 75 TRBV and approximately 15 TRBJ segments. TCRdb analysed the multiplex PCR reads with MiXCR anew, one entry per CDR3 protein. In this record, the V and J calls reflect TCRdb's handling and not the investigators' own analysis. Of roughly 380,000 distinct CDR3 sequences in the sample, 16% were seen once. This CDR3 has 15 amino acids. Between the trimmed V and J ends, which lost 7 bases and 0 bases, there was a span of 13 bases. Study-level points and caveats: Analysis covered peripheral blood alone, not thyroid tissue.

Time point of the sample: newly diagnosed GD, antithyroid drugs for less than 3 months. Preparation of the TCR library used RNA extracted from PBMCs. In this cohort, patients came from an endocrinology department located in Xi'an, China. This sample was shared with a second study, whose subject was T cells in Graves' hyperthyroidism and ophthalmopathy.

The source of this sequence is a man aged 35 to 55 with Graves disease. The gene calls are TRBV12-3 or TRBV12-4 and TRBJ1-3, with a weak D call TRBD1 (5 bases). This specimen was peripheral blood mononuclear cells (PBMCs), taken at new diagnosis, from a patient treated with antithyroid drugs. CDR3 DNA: TGTGCCAGCACTCGGGAGGGGACCTCTGGAAACACCATATATTTT. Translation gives CASTREGTSGNTIYF.